This TCR beta chain was recorded in a study of shared clonotypes between healthy human individuals. Germline V gives CDR1 LNHNV, CDR2 YYDKDF (reference sequence). This CDR3 has 16 residues. Unmatched junction bases numbered 5, after V lost 0 bases and J lost 2 bases. In the sorted-subset replicate PCRs, 200 ng DNA, around 30,000 T cell genomes, was used. Data came from immunoSEQ multiplex PCR; TCRdb stores just in-frame clones and leaves some out. The table lists about 2,100,000 clones, roughly 91% of them singletons, with 1.7% in the top ten. Naive CD8 populations comprised CD45RO-negative cells positively selected for CCR7, excluding terminally differentiated effector memory CD45RA+ cells. The donors, all of them Caucasian adults, lived in Nashville, Tennessee.

The chain has TRBV15 and TRBJ2-3; 7 nucleotides align to TRBD1. The receptor was isolated from a man younger than 35 in good health. Some clones in this sample may be carry-over from other donors' samples. The specimen sequenced was naive CD8+ T cells from PBMCs. CDR3 protein: CATSRERGLVTDTQYF. The CDR3 DNA sequence: TGTGCCACCAGCAGAGAGAGGGGGCTCGTCACAGATACGCAGTATTTT.